These T cell receptor beta chains were read from a single sample in a study of T cells in localized non-small cell lung cancer. The protocol was immunoSEQ multiplex PCR, while the TCRdb copy is restricted to in-frame clones and leaves out a portion. Here the sample spans under 1,200 clones, roughly 35% being singletons. The source material was normal lung tissue next to the tumor, sampled before any cancer treatment. All receptors come from a woman aged 40-69 years with stage II squamous cell lung carcinoma. Each CDR3 is given with its conserved first and last residue. A D gene is named only where the DNA matches it firmly. Part of the rows lack a size; the others show once, few, many or a class for expanded clones.

v_call: TRBV19; d_call: .; j_call: TRBJ1-5; clone_size: .; cdr3_aa: CASSIMDGQNQPQHF; cdr3_nt: TGTGCCAGTAGTATTATGGACGGGCAGAATCAGCCCCAGCATTTT
v_call: TRBV6-7; d_call: TRBD2; j_call: TRBJ2-7; clone_size: .; cdr3_aa: CASSSSGEQYF; cdr3_nt: TGTGCCAGCAGTTCTAGCGGCGAGCAGTACTTC
v_call: TRBV6-8; d_call: TRBD1; j_call: TRBJ2-1; clone_size: few; cdr3_aa: CASSTQGQGKGEQFF; cdr3_nt: TGTGCCAGCAGTACTCAGGGACAGGGGAAGGGAGAGCAGTTCTTC
v_call: TRBV11-3; d_call: TRBD1; j_call: TRBJ2-6; clone_size: few; cdr3_aa: CASSLIGQGAGGANVLTF; cdr3_nt: TGTGCCAGCAGCTTAATAGGACAGGGGGCGGGTGGGGCCAACGTCCTGACTTTC
v_call: TRBV9; d_call: .; j_call: TRBJ2-7; clone_size: few; cdr3_aa: CASSEIGNSYEQYF; cdr3_nt: TGTGCCAGCAGTGAGATCGGCAACTCCTACGAGCAGTACTTC
v_call: TRBV11-3; d_call: TRBD2; j_call: TRBJ2-3; clone_size: .; cdr3_aa: CASSPGTSGRRSDTQYF; cdr3_nt: TGTGCCAGCAGCCCAGGGACTAGCGGGAGGAGGTCAGATACGCAGTATTTT
v_call: TRBV27; d_call: TRBD1; j_call: TRBJ2-7; clone_size: .; cdr3_aa: CASSSTDRGHLYEQYF; cdr3_nt: TGTGCCAGCAGTTCCACGGACAGGGGCCACCTCTACGAGCAGTACTTC
v_call: TRBV6-8; d_call: TRBD1; j_call: TRBJ1-1; clone_size: .; cdr3_aa: CASSRRDRNTEAFF; cdr3_nt: TGTGCCAGCAGCCGCCGGGACAGGAACACTGAAGCTTTCTTT
v_call: TRBV9; d_call: TRBD2; j_call: TRBJ2-2; clone_size: few; cdr3_aa: CASSVGPSGSWDTGELFF; cdr3_nt: TGTGCCAGCAGCGTAGGGCCTAGCGGGAGTTGGGACACCGGGGAGCTGTTTTTT
v_call: TRBV6-8; d_call: TRBD2; j_call: TRBJ2-1; clone_size: .; cdr3_aa: CASRPGGSSYNEQFF; cdr3_nt: TGTGCCAGCAGGCCGGGGGGGAGCTCCTACAATGAGCAGTTCTTC
v_call: TRBV11-3; d_call: .; j_call: TRBJ2-1; clone_size: medium-sized; cdr3_aa: CASSLVAWGTYNEQFF; cdr3_nt: TGTGCCAGCAGCTTAGTGGCCTGGGGGACCTACAATGAGCAGTTCTTC
v_call: TRBV19; d_call: TRBD1; j_call: TRBJ1-4; clone_size: .; cdr3_aa: CASSILGQGGNEKLFF; cdr3_nt: TGTGCCAGTAGTATCCTCGGACAGGGAGGGAACGAAAAACTGTTTTTT
v_call: TRBV28; d_call: TRBD1; j_call: TRBJ2-5; clone_size: .; cdr3_aa: CASSPGGQAEETQYF; cdr3_nt: TGTGCCAGCAGTCCAGGGGGCCAAGCGGAAGAGACCCAGTACTTC
v_call: TRBV6-8; d_call: .; j_call: TRBJ2-2; clone_size: .; cdr3_aa: CASRPRETGELFF; cdr3_nt: TGTGCCAGCAGACCCCGGGAGACCGGGGAGCTGTTTTTT